This TCR beta chain was recorded in a study of T cell responses to AZD1222 COVID-19 vaccine. At the level of the study: Pooled together were second doses at about 4 or about 12 weeks. Regarding the study as a whole: Just six AZD1222 recipients were seropositive at baseline. The donor group comprised mostly white British people and more females; the analysis possibly underestimated clonal diversity. Spike-specific TCRs gained breadth and depth after people received two AZD1222 doses.

This clone was counted once. Its target is not known. Germline V gives CDR1 MDHEN, CDR2 SYDVKM. The CDR3 contains 13 residues. Trimming left V 7 bases short and J 2 bases short, with 11 bases between. Generated by immunoSEQ multiplex PCR, the TCRdb table keeps only in-frame clones and is missing some. The repertoire has about 98,000 clones, approximately 85% of them found once; the top ten carry around 5.8%. Material: peripheral blood, obtained on day 0 of AZD1222 vaccination. V and J are TRBV28 and TRBJ2-5; D is ambiguous. This clonotype was obtained from an adult in good health. The CDR3 DNA sequence: TGTGCCAGCACCTCGGGTCATCAAGAGACCCAGTACTTC. It yields the protein CASTSGHQETQYF.